What follows are 3 T cell receptor beta chains derived from one specimen sequenced in a study of T cell responses to AZD1222 COVID-19 vaccine. TCRdb keeps only in-frame clones here, not all; method: immunoSEQ multiplex PCR. The repertoire holds roughly 120,000 clones, roughly 87% seen once, with 4.5% to 5.5% in the top ten. The input for sequencing was peripheral blood, taken on day 0 of AZD1222 vaccination. The receptors were gathered from an adult in good health.

Written as DNA, the CDR3 is TGTGCCAGCAACTGGGGGGCCGGCAATCAGCCCCAGCATTTT. Its protein is CASNWGAGNQPQHF. The chain couples TRBV6-5 to TRBJ1-5; perhaps TRBD1 as D (6 bases). This CDR3 has 14 amino acids. V lost 7 bases and J lost 2, with 12 bases in between. CDR1 is MNHEY, CDR2 SVGAGI, per germline.

V is TRBV19 and J is TRBJ1-2, with D perhaps matching TRBD1 (6 bases). This CDR3 has 15 residues. With 7 bases removed from V and 4 bases from J, the gap between germline ends came to 19 bases. Germline CDR1 is LNHDA and CDR2 is SQIVND (reference sequence). The DNA for the CDR3 is TGTGCCAGTATAGCCCCGGTTGGGGGCGGCTATGGCTACACCTTC. Its translation is CASIAPVGGGYGYTF. The complete variable domain, with remaining parts taken from reference TRBV19 and TRBJ1-2, reads DGGITQSPKYLFRKEGQNVTLSCEQNLNHDAMYWYRQDPGQGLRLIYYSQIVNDFQKGDIAEGYSVSREKKESFPLTVTSAQKNPTAFYLCASIAPVGGGYGYTFGSGTRLTVV.

This rearrangement joins TRBV6-5 to TRBJ2-7; 12 bases agree with TRBD2. Germline V lookup: CDR1 MNHEY, CDR2 SVGAGI. The CDR3 spans 15 residues. Trimming cost V 6 bases and J 2 bases; bases outside gene matches: 5. DNA of the CDR3: TGTGCCAGCAGCCACCTAGCGGGAGGGGCCTACGAGCAGTACTTC. It translates to CASSHLAGGAYEQYF.